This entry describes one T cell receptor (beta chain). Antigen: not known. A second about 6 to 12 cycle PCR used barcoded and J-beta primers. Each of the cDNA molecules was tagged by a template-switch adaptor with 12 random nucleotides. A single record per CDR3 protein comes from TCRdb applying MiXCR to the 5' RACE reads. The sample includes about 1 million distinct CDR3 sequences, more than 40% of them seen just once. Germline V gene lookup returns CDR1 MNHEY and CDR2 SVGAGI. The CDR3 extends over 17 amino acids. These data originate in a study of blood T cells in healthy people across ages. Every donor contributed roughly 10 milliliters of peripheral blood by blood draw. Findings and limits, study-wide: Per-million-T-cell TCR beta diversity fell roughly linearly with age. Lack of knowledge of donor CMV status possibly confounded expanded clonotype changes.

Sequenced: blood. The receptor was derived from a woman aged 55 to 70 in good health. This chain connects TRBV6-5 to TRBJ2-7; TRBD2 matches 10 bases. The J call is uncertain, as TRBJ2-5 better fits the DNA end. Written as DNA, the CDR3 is TGTGCCAGCAGTTACGAACCAAGCGGGAGGGCCACAGAGACCCAGTACTTC. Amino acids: CASSYEPSGRATETQYF.